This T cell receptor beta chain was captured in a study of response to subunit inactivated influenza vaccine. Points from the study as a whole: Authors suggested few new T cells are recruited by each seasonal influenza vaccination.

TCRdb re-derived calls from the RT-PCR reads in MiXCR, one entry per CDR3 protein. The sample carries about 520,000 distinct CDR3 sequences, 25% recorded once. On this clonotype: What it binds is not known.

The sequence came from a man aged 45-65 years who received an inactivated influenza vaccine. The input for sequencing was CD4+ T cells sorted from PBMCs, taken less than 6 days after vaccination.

CDR3 sequence reads: CASSLPLPRSVQGSEQFF. The CDR3 region has the DNA TGCGCCAGCAGCTTGCCTCTCCCTCGGTCAGTTCAGGGGAGTGAGCAGTTCTTC. This chain connects TRBV5-1 to TRBJ2-1, with D perhaps TRBD1 (6 bases). The V gene's germline CDR1 is SGHRS and CDR2 YFSETQ. The CDR3 runs 18 residues. The V gene lost 1 base and the J gene lost 9 bases, with 26 bases spanning the gap.